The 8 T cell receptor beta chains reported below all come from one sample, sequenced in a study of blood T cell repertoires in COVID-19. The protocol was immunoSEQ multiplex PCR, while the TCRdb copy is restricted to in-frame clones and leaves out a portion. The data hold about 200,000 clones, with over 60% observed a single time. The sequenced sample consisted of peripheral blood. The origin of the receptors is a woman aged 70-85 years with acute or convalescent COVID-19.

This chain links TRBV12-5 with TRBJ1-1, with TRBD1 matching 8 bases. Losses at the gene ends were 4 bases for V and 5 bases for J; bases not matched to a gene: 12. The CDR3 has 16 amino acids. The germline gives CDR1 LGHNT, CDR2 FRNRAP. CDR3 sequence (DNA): TGTGCTAGTGGTTCTGACCGTCAGGGGGCGTGGACTGAAGCTTTCTTT. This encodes CASGSDRQGAWTEAFF.

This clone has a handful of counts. The CDR3 DNA reads as TGTGCCACCTCCCGGCAGGGCGACGGCGAGCAGTACTTC. Its translation is CATSRQGDGEQYF. V usage is TRBV11-2 and J usage is TRBJ2-7; D is possibly TRBD1 (5 bases). Germline V gene data show CDR1 as SGHAT and CDR2 as FQNNGV. This CDR3 has 13 residues. The V end was cut by 10 bases, the J end by 6 bases, with 19 bases between.

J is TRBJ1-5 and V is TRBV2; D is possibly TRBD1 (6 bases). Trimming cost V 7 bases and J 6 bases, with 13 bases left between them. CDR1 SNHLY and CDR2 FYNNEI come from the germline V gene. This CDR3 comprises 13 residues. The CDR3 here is CASTEGVGQPQHF. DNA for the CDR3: TGTGCCAGCACCGAGGGGGTAGGTCAGCCCCAGCATTTT.

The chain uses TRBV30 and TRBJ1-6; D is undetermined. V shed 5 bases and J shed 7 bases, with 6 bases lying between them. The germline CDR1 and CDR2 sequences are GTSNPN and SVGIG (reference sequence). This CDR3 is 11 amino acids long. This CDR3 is CAWGENSPLHF. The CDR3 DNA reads TGTGCCTGGGGGGAGAATTCACCCCTCCACTTT.

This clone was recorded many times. The CDR3 spells CASSSPYNLAGGRYEQYF. The CDR3 region has the DNA TGTGCCAGCAGCTCCCCATATAATTTAGCGGGAGGGCGCTACGAGCAGTACTTC. V gene TRBV7-2 combines with J gene TRBJ2-7; 11 bases fit TRBD2. CDR1 and CDR2 (germline): SGHTA, FQGNSA. This CDR3 region has 18 residues. Germline trimming cut 4 bases from V and 3 bases from J; bases unmatched to any gene: 14.

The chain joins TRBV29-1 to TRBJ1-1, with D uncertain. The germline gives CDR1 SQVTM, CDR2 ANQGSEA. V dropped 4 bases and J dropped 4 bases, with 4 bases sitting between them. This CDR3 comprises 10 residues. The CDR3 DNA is TGCAGCGTTGTCGGCACTGAAGCTTTCTTT. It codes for CSVVGTEAFF.

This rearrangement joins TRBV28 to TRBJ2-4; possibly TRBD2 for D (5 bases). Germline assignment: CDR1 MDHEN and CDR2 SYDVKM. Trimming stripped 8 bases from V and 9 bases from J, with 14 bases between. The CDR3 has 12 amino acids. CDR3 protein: CASGQLEGIQYF. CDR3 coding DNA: TGTGCCAGCGGTCAGCTCGAGGGCATTCAGTACTTC.

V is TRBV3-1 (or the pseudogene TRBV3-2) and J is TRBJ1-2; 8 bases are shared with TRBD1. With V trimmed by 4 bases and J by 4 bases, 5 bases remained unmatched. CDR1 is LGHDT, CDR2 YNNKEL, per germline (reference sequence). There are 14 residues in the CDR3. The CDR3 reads CASSLDRETYGYTF. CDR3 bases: TGTGCCAGCAGCCTGGACAGGGAAACCTATGGCTACACCTTC.